The rows below give T cell receptor beta chains drawn from one sample of a study of glioma-infiltrating T cells. TCRdb independently ran MiXCR on the multiplex PCR reads; one entry per CDR3 protein. The sample lists about 110,000 distinct CDR3 sequences, less than 30% occurring once. The sequencing input was glioma tissue, nonneoplastic brain tissue, or PBMCs (not recorded which). The origin of the receptors is a human donor with low-grade glioma or glioblastoma, undergoing nonglioma brain surgery, or in good health (not recorded which). CDR3s include the opening cysteine and the closing phenylalanine or tryptophan. Each record gives: D gene, J gene, clone size, V gene, CDR3 DNA, CDR3 protein. A D gene is named only where the DNA matches it firmly. For some rows the clone size is stated as once, few or many, or as a class when expanded; others skip it.

D gene: TRBD2; J gene: TRBJ2-7; clone size: many; V gene: TRBV20-1; CDR3 DNA: TGCAGTGCTGGGGTTACTAGCGGTGAGCAGTACTTC; CDR3 protein: CSAGVTSGEQYF
D gene: NA; J gene: TRBJ2-1; clone size: many; V gene: TRBV4-3; CDR3 DNA: TGCGCCAGCAGCCAAGATAACCACGACAGGCTATTTCAGTTCTTC; CDR3 protein: CASSQDNHDRLFQFF
D gene: NA; J gene: TRBJ2-3; clone size: many; V gene: TRBV29-1; CDR3 DNA: TGCAGCGTGAAGACGAGGGGCACAGATACGCAGTATTTT; CDR3 protein: CSVKTRGTDTQYF
D gene: TRBD1; J gene: TRBJ2-1; clone size: many; V gene: TRBV2; CDR3 DNA: TGTGCCAGCACCTCGGGACAGAGCTCCTACAATGAGCAGTTCTTC; CDR3 protein: CASTSGQSSYNEQFF
D gene: NA; J gene: TRBJ2-3; clone size: NA; V gene: TRBV10-3; CDR3 DNA: TGTGCCATCGCCGGCACAGATACGCAGTATTTT; CDR3 protein: CAIAGTDTQYF
D gene: NA; J gene: TRBJ1-2; clone size: once; V gene: TRBV19; CDR3 DNA: TGTGCCAGTAGTATAATTTCGGGTAGCGGCGGCTACACCTTC; CDR3 protein: CASSIISGSGGYTF
D gene: NA; J gene: TRBJ1-2; clone size: many; V gene: TRBV4-3; CDR3 DNA: TGCGCCAGCAGCCCCGCTTGGACACCAGTTGTACGGTATGGCTACACCTTC; CDR3 protein: CASSPAWTPVVRYGYTF
D gene: NA; J gene: TRBJ1-4; clone size: many; V gene: TRBV18; CDR3 DNA: TGTGCCAGCTCACTACAACCACAGAACGAAAAACTGTTTTTT; CDR3 protein: CASSLQPQNEKLFF
D gene: NA; J gene: TRBJ2-7; clone size: many; V gene: TRBV2; CDR3 DNA: TGTGCCAGCAGTGAAAACAGGGAACCCTCCTACGAGCAGTACTTC; CDR3 protein: CASSENREPSYEQYF
D gene: NA; J gene: TRBJ2-1; clone size: NA; V gene: TRBV20-1; CDR3 DNA: TGCAGTACTACACAACCGGGGCCATCCTACGAGCAGTTCTTC; CDR3 protein: CSTTQPGPSYEQFF
D gene: NA; J gene: TRBJ2-2; clone size: many; V gene: TRBV6-1; CDR3 DNA: TGTGCCAGCACACGCCGGACAGATAACACCGGGGAGCTGTTTTTT; CDR3 protein: CASTRRTDNTGELFF
D gene: TRBD2; J gene: TRBJ2-1; clone size: many; V gene: TRBV20-1; CDR3 DNA: TGCAGTGCTAGAAAACTAGCGGGGGGCCAAAGCTCCTACAATGAGCAGTTCTTC; CDR3 protein: CSARKLAGGQSSYNEQFF
D gene: NA; J gene: TRBJ1-1; clone size: NA; V gene: TRBV20-1; CDR3 DNA: TGCAGTGCTCCTTGTGGGGGGAACACTGAAGTTTTCTTT; CDR3 protein: CSAPCGGNTEVFF
D gene: TRBD2; J gene: TRBJ2-3; clone size: NA; V gene: TRBV18; CDR3 DNA: TGTGCCAGCTCACCACCGAAGGGGGGACTAGCGCAGGGCACAGATACGCAGTATTTT; CDR3 protein: CASSPPKGGLAQGTDTQYF
D gene: NA; J gene: TRBJ2-1; clone size: NA; V gene: TRBV6-1; CDR3 DNA: TGTGCCAGCAGTGGACAGTTTAATGAGCAGTTCTTC; CDR3 protein: CASSGQFNEQFF
D gene: NA; J gene: TRBJ2-3; clone size: many; V gene: TRBV28; CDR3 DNA: TGTGCCAGCAGTTTGAGCGACACAGATACGCAGTATTTT; CDR3 protein: CASSLSDTDTQYF
D gene: TRBD2; J gene: TRBJ2-5; clone size: many; V gene: TRBV6-1; CDR3 DNA: TGTGCCAGCAGAGGAGCGGGAGTAGAGACCCAGTACTTC; CDR3 protein: CASRGAGVETQYF
D gene: NA; J gene: TRBJ2-5; clone size: NA; V gene: TRBV30; CDR3 DNA: TGTGCCTGGAGGGCCCGGGCGGCCCAAGAGACCCAGTACTTC; CDR3 protein: CAWRARAAQETQYF
D gene: TRBD1; J gene: TRBJ2-4; clone size: many; V gene: TRBV7-2; CDR3 DNA: TGTGCCAGCAGTTTAATGACAGGGATCGGAAACATTCAGTACTTC; CDR3 protein: CASSLMTGIGNIQYF
D gene: TRBD1; J gene: TRBJ1-2; clone size: many; V gene: TRBV20-1; CDR3 DNA: TGCAGTGCTAATCGGGACAGGGGGCTTACTAACTATGGCTACACCTTC; CDR3 protein: CSANRDRGLTNYGYTF
D gene: NA; J gene: TRBJ2-3; clone size: many; V gene: TRBV2; CDR3 DNA: TGTGCCAGCAGCCGGGACCAGGATACGCAGTATTTT; CDR3 protein: CASSRDQDTQYF
D gene: TRBD1; J gene: TRBJ1-2; clone size: many; V gene: TRBV7-9; CDR3 DNA: TGTGCCAGCGAGGAAGGGACAGGGAATCCTTATGGCTACACCTTC; CDR3 protein: CASEEGTGNPYGYTF
D gene: TRBD2; J gene: TRBJ2-1; clone size: many; V gene: TRBV5-1; CDR3 DNA: TGCGCCAGCAGCTTGGATCCGGGACTAGCGGGAGATACTGAGCAGTTCTTC; CDR3 protein: CASSLDPGLAGDTEQFF
D gene: NA; J gene: TRBJ2-1; clone size: many; V gene: TRBV7-6; CDR3 DNA: TGTGCCAGCAGCTATAACAGCTACAATGAGCAGTTCTTC; CDR3 protein: CASSYNSYNEQFF
D gene: NA; J gene: TRBJ1-6; clone size: many; V gene: TRBV20-1; CDR3 DNA: TGCAGTGCTAGAGATCAGGACCTAGGGTCCTATAATTCACCCCTCCACTTT; CDR3 protein: CSARDQDLGSYNSPLHF
D gene: NA; J gene: TRBJ2-2; clone size: many; V gene: TRBV7-2; CDR3 DNA: TGTGCCAGCAGCCATGCGAACACCGGGGAGCTGTTTTTT; CDR3 protein: CASSHANTGELFF
D gene: NA; J gene: TRBJ2-5; clone size: many; V gene: TRBV18; CDR3 DNA: TGTGCCAGCTCACCACGGAACGGGCAGGAGACCCAGTACTTC; CDR3 protein: CASSPRNGQETQYF
D gene: NA; J gene: TRBJ1-1; clone size: NA; V gene: TRBV30; CDR3 DNA: TGTGCCTGGAGCCACCTGGGGGCCAAGAACACTGAAGCTTTCTTT; CDR3 protein: CAWSHLGAKNTEAFF
D gene: NA; J gene: TRBJ2-1; clone size: NA; V gene: TRBV15; CDR3 DNA: TGTGCCACCAGCAGAGGCGGGACAACCAACAATGAACAGTTCTTC; CDR3 protein: CATSRGGTTNNEQFF
D gene: NA; J gene: TRBJ1-1; clone size: few; V gene: TRBV5-4; CDR3 DNA: TGTGCCAGCAGCTTGACTCTTCTAGGGCGCGCTGAAGCTTTCTTT; CDR3 protein: CASSLTLLGRAEAFF
D gene: NA; J gene: TRBJ1-5; clone size: many; V gene: TRBV2; CDR3 DNA: TGTGCCAGCCGTGGCAGCGCGGCGGGGGTGACCCAGCATTTT; CDR3 protein: CASRGSAAGVTQHF
D gene: NA; J gene: TRBJ2-7; clone size: many; V gene: TRBV14; CDR3 DNA: TGTGCCAGCAGCCAAGTTCCCTACGAGCAGTACTTC; CDR3 protein: CASSQVPYEQYF
D gene: NA; J gene: TRBJ1-1; clone size: few; V gene: TRBV12-3/TRBV12-4; CDR3 DNA: TGTGCCAGCAGTTTTCGGCAATTTGAAGCTTTCTTT; CDR3 protein: CASSFRQFEAFF
D gene: NA; J gene: TRBJ2-3; clone size: many; V gene: TRBV4-3; CDR3 DNA: TGCGCCAGCAGCCAAAGCCCGCTAAAAGATACGCAGTATTTT; CDR3 protein: CASSQSPLKDTQYF